These 4 T cell receptor beta chains were all obtained from the same sample, sequenced in a study of shared clonotypes between healthy human individuals. The assay was immunoSEQ multiplex PCR, and TCRdb's table has in-frame clones only and misses some. There are some 360,000 clones in the sample; over 70% occur only once, and 8.5% to 12% lies in the top ten. Sequenced material: memory CD4+ T cells sorted from blood. Subset: CD45RA-negative fraction. The receptor set was obtained from a man in his thirties or forties in good health.

V gene TRBV28 combines with J gene TRBJ1-1; D unresolved. The CDR3 is made up of 11 amino acids. Trimming shortened V by 2 bases and J by 8 bases, and 6 bases separated the two germline ends. Germline CDR1 MDHEN, CDR2 SYDVKM. The CDR3 DNA sequence: TGTGCCAGCAGTTTAACTCAGGAAGCTTTCTTT. Translation: CASSLTQEAFF.

The chain combines TRBV28 with TRBJ1-5, with D unresolved. Germline CDR1 and CDR2: MDHEN and SYDVKM. The CDR3 contains 14 residues. V was shortened by 6 bases and J by 3 bases, with 12 bases between the two germline ends. The CDR3 nucleotides are TGTGCCAGCAGGTGGGCAGGAGACAATCAGCCCCAGCATTTT. Translation: CASRWAGDNQPQHF. Supplemented by reference TRBV28 and TRBJ1-5, the full variable domain reads DVKVTQSSRYLVKRTGEKVFLECVQDMDHENMFWYRQDPGLGLRLIYFSYDVKMKEKGDIPEGYSVSREKKERFSLILESASTNQTSMYLCASRWAGDNQPQHFGDGTRLSIL.

This clone showed up many times. For the CDR3, the DNA is TGTGCCAGCAGTTTGGTAGGGACTAGCGGTTCCTACGAGCAGTACTTC. Translation: CASSLVGTSGSYEQYF. The rearrangement links TRBV28 to TRBJ2-7; the match to TRBD2 covers 11 bases. Germline V gene data show CDR1 as MDHEN and CDR2 as SYDVKM. The CDR3 is 16 amino acids. The junction had 5 bases not matched to a gene; V was cut back by 3 bases and J by 1 base.

This clone was picked up one time. The V and J genes are TRBV11-2 and TRBJ1-3; D unclear. This CDR3 has 16 amino acids. Germline lookup yields CDR1 SGHAT and CDR2 FQNNGV. V lost 2 bases and J 2 bases, leaving 13 bases between the germline ends. CDR3 nucleotide sequence: TGTGCCAGCAGCTTATCTTTTAGACTCCCTGGAAACACCATATATTTT. Translated: CASSLSFRLPGNTIYF.